The 17 T cell receptor beta chains given below trace back to one sample, sequenced in a study of blood T cell repertoires in COVID-19. Sequencing was performed with immunoSEQ multiplex PCR; in TCRdb, only in-frame clones are kept and a portion is missing. Of over 50,000 clones in the sample, around 90% were seen once. The sample consisted of peripheral blood. These TCRs come from a woman aged 55-70 years with active or convalescent COVID-19.

The rearrangement uses TRBV5-6 and TRBJ1-5; a weak D match, TRBD1 (5 bases). Germline V CDR1 and CDR2: SGHDT, YYEEEE. V lost 1 base and J 1 base, leaving 9 bases between the germline ends. The length of the CDR3 is 15 residues. The CDR3 DNA reads as TGTGCCAGCAGCTTGCGGGGGGGGAGCAATCAGCCCCAGCATTTT. It encodes CASSLRGGSNQPQHF.

The chain joins TRBV27 to TRBJ1-5; 8 bases agree with TRBD1. Germline CDR1 reads MNHEY; CDR2 reads SMNVEV (reference sequence). There are 19 residues in the CDR3. V trimming: 0 bases; J trimming: 3 bases; junction bases outside the gene matches: 13. This CDR3 reads CASSLSGTGTYGSNQPQHF. The CDR3 nucleotides read TGTGCCAGCAGTTTATCCGGGACAGGAACTTACGGATCCAATCAGCCCCAGCATTTT.

J is TRBJ2-1 and V is TRBV20-1; tentatively, D is TRBD2 (5 bases). The ends were cut back, 6 bases at V and 5 bases at J, with 8 bases in the middle. The CDR3 spans 11 residues. CDR1 and CDR2 (germline): DFQATT, SNEGSKA (reference sequence). The CDR3 DNA reads as TGCAGTGCGAGGGAAGACAATGAGCAGTTCTTC. It encodes CSAREDNEQFF.

This clone turned up a few times. This chain uses TRBV28 with TRBJ2-2, with D tentatively TRBD1 (6 bases). From germline, CDR1 is MDHEN and CDR2 SYDVKM. The CDR3 has 13 residues. V lost 11 bases, J lost 1 base, and 11 bases lay in between. The chain's CDR3 is CAAIQGNTGELFF. The CDR3, as DNA: TGTGCCGCAATACAGGGGAACACCGGGGAGCTGTTTTTT.

This chain connects TRBV6-1 to TRBJ1-5; D is possibly TRBD1 (5 bases). The germline V gene has CDR1 MNHNS and CDR2 SASEGT. The length of the CDR3 is 14 residues. The germline V and J ends were trimmed by 0 bases and 5 bases, with 8 bases remaining between them. CDR3 sequence reads: CASSEAGGDQPQHF. CDR3 in DNA: TGTGCCAGCAGTGAAGCCGGAGGGGATCAGCCCCAGCATTTT.

The gene calls are TRBV6-2 or TRBV6-3 and TRBJ2-7; 12 positions match TRBD1. From germline, CDR1 is MNHEY and CDR2 SVGEGT. With 1 base clipped from V and 1 base from J, the junction kept 8 bases outside the gene matches. This CDR3 has 18 amino acids. DNA for the CDR3: TGTGCCAGCAGTTACTTGGTGGGACAGGGGGCTATTTCCTACGAGCAGTACTTC. This sequence encodes CASSYLVGQGAISYEQYF.

The rearrangement uses TRBV12-3 or TRBV12-4 and TRBJ1-2, with TRBD1 identical over 7 bases. The CDR3 has 13 amino acids. V was pared by 3 bases and J by 8 bases, with 6 bases of the junction left unmatched. The CDR3: CASSFKGASGYTF. CDR3 nucleotide sequence: TGTGCCAGCAGTTTTAAGGGGGCGTCAGGCTACACCTTC.

The genes are TRBV20-1 and TRBJ2-1; D is possibly TRBD2 (5 bases). CDR3 length equals 16 residues. V was pared by 3 bases and J by 2 bases, with 17 bases between. The germline V gene has CDR1 DFQATT and CDR2 SNEGSKA (reference sequence). The DNA for the CDR3 is TGCAGTGCTAGTTGGTCCCTAGCCGTTACCTACAATGAGCAGTTCTTC. Protein: CSASWSLAVTYNEQFF.

On this clone: This CDR3 is also generated by other DNA sequences in the sample. This chain links TRBV7-3 with TRBJ1-1; D may be TRBD1 (5 bases). The CDR3 contains 13 residues. Germline CDR1 reads SGHTA; CDR2 reads FQGTGA. The V and J ends lost 0 bases and 4 bases respectively, with 6 bases between them. CDR3 region: CASSLTQGTEAFF. The CDR3 bases are TGTGCCAGCAGCTTAACCCAGGGCACTGAAGCTTTCTTT.

V usage is TRBV2 and J usage is TRBJ1-3; D is perhaps TRBD1 (6 bases). V gave up 8 bases and J gave up 2 bases, with 13 bases separating them. The germline V gene encodes CDR1 SNHLY and CDR2 FYNNEI. The length of the CDR3 is 14 residues. The CDR3 spells CASRQTGPGNTIYF. The CDR3, as DNA: TGTGCCAGCCGACAGACAGGCCCTGGAAACACCATATATTTT.

The rearrangement links TRBV28 to TRBJ1-1; D is undetermined. V was shortened by 7 bases and J by 2 bases, with 14 bases between the two germline ends. The CDR3 consists of 14 residues. Germline V lookup: CDR1 MDHEN, CDR2 SYDVKM. The CDR3 nucleotides read TGTGCCAGCACCAATGCGGCGGGTAACACTGAAGCTTTCTTT. This sequence encodes CASTNAAGNTEAFF.

This rearrangement joins TRBV6-5 to TRBJ2-1; TRBD2 agrees at 7 bases. V shed 4 bases, J shed 1 base, and the junction held 7 bases outside the gene matches. Germline values: CDR1 MNHEY, CDR2 SVGAGI. The CDR3 consists of 16 residues. The DNA for the CDR3 is TGTGCCAGCAGTTCCGTGGCGGGAGTATCCTACAATGAGCAGTTCTTC. Amino acids: CASSSVAGVSYNEQFF.

The gene calls are TRBV10-2 and TRBJ2-3, with 7 bases fitting TRBD2. This CDR3 comprises 15 residues. Germline CDR1 and CDR2: WSHSY and SAAADI. V lost 0 bases to trimming and J lost 2 bases; unmatched junction nucleotides: 2. The CDR3 sequence: CASSESGGITDTQYF. In DNA form, the CDR3 reads TGCGCCAGCAGTGAGTCGGGGGGGATCACAGATACGCAGTATTTT.

The chain uses TRBV6-5 and TRBJ1-3; TRBD1 matches at 7 bases. The CDR3 spans 15 residues. CDR1 and CDR2 (germline): MNHEY, SVGAGI. Trimming cost V 8 bases and J 1 base; bases outside gene matches: 8. Here the CDR3 DNA reads TGTGCCAGCGGCATCTACAGGGGTTCTGGAAACACCATATATTTT. Translation: CASGIYRGSGNTIYF.

The CDR3 loop reads CASSQFLQGGLNTEAFF. The CDR3, as DNA: TGTGCCAGCTCACAATTTTTACAGGGGGGATTGAACACTGAAGCTTTCTTT. The chain uses TRBV18 and TRBJ1-1, with 8 bases fitting TRBD1. V lost 4 bases, J lost 0 bases, and 10 bases stayed unmatched. The CDR3 has 17 amino acids. In germline, CDR1 is KGHSH, CDR2 LQKENI.

The genes are TRBV19 and TRBJ2-1; 8 positions match TRBD1. The ends lost 0 bases at V and 6 bases at J; junction bases unmatched: 10. The CDR3 sequence is 17 residues long. Germline V gives CDR1 LNHDA, CDR2 SQIVND (reference sequence). CDR3 nucleotides: TGTGCCAGTAGTATAGATGGCCGACAGGGGCGGTCCAATGAGCAGTTCTTC. This sequence encodes CASSIDGRQGRSNEQFF.

The chain links TRBV6-2 or TRBV6-3 to TRBJ2-1, with TRBD2 as a possible D gene (6 bases). This CDR3 spans 15 amino acids. CDR1 and CDR2 from the germline V gene are MNHEY and SVGEGT. The V end lost 2 bases, the J end lost 8 bases, and 16 bases lay between the germline ends. The DNA for the CDR3 is TGTGCCAGCAGTTACCGGCTAGCGTTGTCAGATGAGCAGTTCTTC. Translation: CASSYRLALSDEQFF.